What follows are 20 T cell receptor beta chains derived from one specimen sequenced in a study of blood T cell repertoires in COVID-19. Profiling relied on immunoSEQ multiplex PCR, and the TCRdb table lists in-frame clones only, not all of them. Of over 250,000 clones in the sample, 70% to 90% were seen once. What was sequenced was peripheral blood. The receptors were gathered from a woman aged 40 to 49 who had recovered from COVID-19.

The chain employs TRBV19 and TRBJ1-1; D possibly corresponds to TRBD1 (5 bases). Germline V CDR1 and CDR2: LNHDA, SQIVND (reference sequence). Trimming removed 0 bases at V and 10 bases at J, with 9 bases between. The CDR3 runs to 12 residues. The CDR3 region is CASSIEVGGAFF. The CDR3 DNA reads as TGTGCCAGTAGTATAGAAGTGGGGGGAGCTTTCTTT.

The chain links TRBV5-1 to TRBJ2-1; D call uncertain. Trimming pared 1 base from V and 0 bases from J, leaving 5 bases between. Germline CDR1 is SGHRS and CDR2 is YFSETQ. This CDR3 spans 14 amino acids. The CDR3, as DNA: TGCGCCAGCAGCTTGTCGGGCTCCTACAATGAGCAGTTCTTC. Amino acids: CASSLSGSYNEQFF.

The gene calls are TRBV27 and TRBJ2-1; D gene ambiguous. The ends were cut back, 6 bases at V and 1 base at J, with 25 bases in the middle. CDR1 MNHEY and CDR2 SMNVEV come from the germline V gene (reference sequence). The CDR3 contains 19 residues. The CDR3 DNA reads TGTGCCAGCAGCTCCGTGGGCCCGTCGCCCCTACGGTCCTACAATGAGCAGTTCTTC. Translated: CASSSVGPSPLRSYNEQFF.

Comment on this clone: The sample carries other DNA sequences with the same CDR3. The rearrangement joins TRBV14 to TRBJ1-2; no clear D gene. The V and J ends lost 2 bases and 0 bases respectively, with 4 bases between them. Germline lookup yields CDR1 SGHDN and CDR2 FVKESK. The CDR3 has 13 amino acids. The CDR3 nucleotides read TGTGCCAGCAGCCAACAGACTAACTATGGCTACACCTTC. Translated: CASSQQTNYGYTF.

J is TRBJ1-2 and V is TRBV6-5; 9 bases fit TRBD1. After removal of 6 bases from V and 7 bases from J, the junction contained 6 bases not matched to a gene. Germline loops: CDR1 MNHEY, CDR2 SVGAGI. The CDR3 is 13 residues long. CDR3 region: CASRPQGAGGYTF. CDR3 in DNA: TGTGCCAGCAGACCACAGGGGGCTGGTGGCTACACCTTC.

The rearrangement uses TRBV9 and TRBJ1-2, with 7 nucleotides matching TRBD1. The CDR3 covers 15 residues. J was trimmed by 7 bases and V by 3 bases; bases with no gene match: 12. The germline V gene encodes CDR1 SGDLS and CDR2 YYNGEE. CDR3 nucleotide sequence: TGTGCCAGCAGCGCGTACCAGGGGGACGAGGGTGGCTACACCTTC. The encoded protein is CASSAYQGDEGGYTF.

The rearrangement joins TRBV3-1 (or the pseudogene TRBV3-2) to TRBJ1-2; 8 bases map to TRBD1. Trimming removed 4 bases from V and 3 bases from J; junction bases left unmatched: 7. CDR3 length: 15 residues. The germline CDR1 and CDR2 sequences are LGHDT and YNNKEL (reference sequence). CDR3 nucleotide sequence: TGTGCCAGCAGCCCAGGGGGCGTCTTGTACTATGGCTACACCTTC. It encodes CASSPGGVLYYGYTF.

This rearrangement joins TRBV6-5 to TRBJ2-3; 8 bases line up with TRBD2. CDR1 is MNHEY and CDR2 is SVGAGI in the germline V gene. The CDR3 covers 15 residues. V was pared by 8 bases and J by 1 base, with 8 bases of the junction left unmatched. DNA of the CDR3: TGTGCCAGCTCCGGAGCGGGAGTTGGCACAGATACGCAGTATTTT. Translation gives CASSGAGVGTDTQYF.

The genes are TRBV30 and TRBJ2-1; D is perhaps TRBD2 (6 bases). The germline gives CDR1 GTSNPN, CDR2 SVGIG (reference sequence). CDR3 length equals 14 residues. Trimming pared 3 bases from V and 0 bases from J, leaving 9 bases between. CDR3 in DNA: TGTGCCTGGAGGGGACTCTCCTCCTACAATGAGCAGTTCTTC. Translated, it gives CAWRGLSSYNEQFF.

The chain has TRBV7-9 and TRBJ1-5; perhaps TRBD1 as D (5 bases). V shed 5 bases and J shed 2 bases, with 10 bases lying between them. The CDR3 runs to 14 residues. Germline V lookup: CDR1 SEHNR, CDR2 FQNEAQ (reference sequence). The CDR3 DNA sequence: TGTGCCAGCAGCCCCCAGGGTGGCAATCAGCCCCAGCATTTT. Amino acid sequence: CASSPQGGNQPQHF. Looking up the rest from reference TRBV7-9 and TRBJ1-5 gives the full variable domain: DTGVSQNPRHKITKRGQNVTFRCDPISEHNRLYWYRQTLGQGPEFLTYFQNEAQLEKSRLLSDRFSAERPKGSFSTLEIQRTEQGDSAMYLCASSPQGGNQPQHFGDGTRLSIL.

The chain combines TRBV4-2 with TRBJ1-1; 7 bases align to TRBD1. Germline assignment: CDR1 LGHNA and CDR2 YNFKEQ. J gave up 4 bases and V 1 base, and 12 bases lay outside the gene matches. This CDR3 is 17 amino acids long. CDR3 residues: CASSQGRGAGGATEAFF. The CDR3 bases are TGTGCCAGCAGCCAAGGGCGGGGGGCAGGGGGGGCCACTGAAGCTTTCTTT.

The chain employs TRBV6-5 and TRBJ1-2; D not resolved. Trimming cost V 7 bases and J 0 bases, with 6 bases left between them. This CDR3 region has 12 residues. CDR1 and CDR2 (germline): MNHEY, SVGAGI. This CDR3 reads CASNVANYGYTF. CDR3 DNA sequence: TGTGCCAGCAACGTAGCTAACTATGGCTACACCTTC.

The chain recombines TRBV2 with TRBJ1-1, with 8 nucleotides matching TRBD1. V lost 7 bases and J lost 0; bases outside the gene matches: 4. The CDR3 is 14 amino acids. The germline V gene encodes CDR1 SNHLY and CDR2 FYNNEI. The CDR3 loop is CASNNRGVNTEAFF. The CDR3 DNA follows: TGTGCCAGCAATAACAGGGGGGTGAACACTGAAGCTTTCTTT.

As DNA, the CDR3 is TGTGCCAGCAGCCCCCCGACTAGCGGGAGTTTCGATGAGCAGTTCTTC. Protein product: CASSPPTSGSFDEQFF. The V and J genes are TRBV5-8 and TRBJ2-1, with TRBD2 matching 12 bases. Trimming took 4 bases from V and 8 from J; bases not matched to a gene: 10. Germline loops: CDR1 SGHTS, CDR2 YDEGEE. The CDR3 length is 16 residues.

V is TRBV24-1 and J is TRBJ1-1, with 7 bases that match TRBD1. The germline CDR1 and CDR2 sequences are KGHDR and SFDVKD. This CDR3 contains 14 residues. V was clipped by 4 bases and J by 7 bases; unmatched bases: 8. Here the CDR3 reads CATSDPTGAGEAFF. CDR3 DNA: TGTGCCACCAGTGACCCCACAGGGGCGGGTGAAGCTTTCTTT.

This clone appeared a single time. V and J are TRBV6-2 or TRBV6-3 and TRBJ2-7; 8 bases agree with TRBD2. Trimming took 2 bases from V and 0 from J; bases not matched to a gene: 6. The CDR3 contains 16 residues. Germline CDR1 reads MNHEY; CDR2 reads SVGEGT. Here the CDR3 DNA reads TGTGCCAGCAGTTACGCTGGCGGGAGGAGCTCCTACGAGCAGTACGTC. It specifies CASSYAGGRSSYEQYV.

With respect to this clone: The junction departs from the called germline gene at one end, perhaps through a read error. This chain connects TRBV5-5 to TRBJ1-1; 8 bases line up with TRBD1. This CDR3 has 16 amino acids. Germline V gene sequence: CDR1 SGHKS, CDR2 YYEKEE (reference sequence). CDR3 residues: CASSPRQGLLNSEAFF. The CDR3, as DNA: TGTGCCAGCAGCCCACGACAGGGGCTCCTGAACTCTGAAGCTTTCTTT. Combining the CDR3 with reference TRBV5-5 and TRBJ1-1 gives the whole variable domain DAGVTQSPTHLIKTRGQQVTLRCSPISGHKSVSWYQQVLGQGPQFIFQYYEKEERGRGNFPDRFSARQFPNYSSELNVNALLLGDSALYLCASSPRQGLLNSEAFFGQGTRLTVV.

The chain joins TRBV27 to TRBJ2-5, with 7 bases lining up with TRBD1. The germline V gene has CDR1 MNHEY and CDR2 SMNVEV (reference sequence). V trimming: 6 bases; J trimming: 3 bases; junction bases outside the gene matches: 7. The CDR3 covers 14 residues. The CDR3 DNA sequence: TGTGCCAGCAGCCTCCGGGACAGCAAAGAGACCCAGTACTTC. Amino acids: CASSLRDSKETQYF.

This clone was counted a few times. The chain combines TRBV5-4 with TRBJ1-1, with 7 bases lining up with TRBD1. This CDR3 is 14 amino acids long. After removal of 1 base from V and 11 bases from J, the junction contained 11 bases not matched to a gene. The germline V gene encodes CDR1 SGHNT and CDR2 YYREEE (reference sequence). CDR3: CASSLWRGPRSAFF. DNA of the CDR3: TGTGCCAGCAGCTTGTGGAGGGGGCCCAGGTCGGCTTTCTTT.

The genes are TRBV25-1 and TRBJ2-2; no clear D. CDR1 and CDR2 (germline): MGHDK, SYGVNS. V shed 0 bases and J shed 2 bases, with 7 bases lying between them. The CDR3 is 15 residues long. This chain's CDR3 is CASSEYGLNTGELFF. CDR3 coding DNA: TGTGCCAGCAGTGAATATGGGCTAAACACCGGGGAGCTGTTTTTT.